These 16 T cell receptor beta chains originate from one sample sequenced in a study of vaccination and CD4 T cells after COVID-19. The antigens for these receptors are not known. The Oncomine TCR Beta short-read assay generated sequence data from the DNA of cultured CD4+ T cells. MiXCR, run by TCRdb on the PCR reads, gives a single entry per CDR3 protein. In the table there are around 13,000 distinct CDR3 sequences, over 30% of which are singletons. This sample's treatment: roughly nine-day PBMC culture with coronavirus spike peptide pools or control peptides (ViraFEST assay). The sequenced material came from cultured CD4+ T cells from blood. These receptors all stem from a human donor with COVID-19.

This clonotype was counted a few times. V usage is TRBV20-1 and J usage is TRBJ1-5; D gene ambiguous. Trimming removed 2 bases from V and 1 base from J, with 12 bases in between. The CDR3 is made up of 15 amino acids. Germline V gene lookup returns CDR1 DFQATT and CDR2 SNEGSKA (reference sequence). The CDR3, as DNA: TGCAGTGCTAGATCCTCAACTGGGAGCAATCAGCCCCAGCATTTT. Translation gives CSARSSTGSNQPQHF.

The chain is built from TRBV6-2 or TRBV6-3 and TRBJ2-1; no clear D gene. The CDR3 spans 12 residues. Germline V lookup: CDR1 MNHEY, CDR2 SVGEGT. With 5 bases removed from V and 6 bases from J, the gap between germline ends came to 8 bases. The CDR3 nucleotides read TGTGCCAGCAGTGGGGATACCAATGAGCAGTTCTTC. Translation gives CASSGDTNEQFF.

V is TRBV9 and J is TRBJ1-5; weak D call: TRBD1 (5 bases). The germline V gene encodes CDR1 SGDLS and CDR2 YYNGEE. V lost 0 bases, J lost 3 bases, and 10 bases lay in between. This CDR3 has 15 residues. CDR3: CASSVGAGFNQPQHF. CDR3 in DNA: TGTGCCAGCAGCGTAGGGGCAGGGTTCAATCAGCCCCAGCATTTT.

CDR3 sequence reads: CASSTQGRGVSGANVLTF. The CDR3 nucleotides are TGTGCCAGCAGTACCCAGGGGAGGGGAGTGTCTGGGGCCAACGTCCTGACTTTC. The J gene is TRBJ2-6, the V gene TRBV27, with D perhaps matching TRBD2 (7 bases). Trimming took 5 bases from V and 1 from J, leaving 18 bases between them. This CDR3 region has 18 residues. Germline CDR1 is MNHEY and CDR2 is SMNVEV (reference sequence).

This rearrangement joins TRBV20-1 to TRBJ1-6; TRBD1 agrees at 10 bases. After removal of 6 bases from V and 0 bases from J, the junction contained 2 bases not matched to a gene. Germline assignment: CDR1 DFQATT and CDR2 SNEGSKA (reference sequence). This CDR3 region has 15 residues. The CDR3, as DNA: TGCAGTGCGGGACAGGGGAGCTCCTATAATTCACCCCTCCACTTT. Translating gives CSAGQGSSYNSPLHF.

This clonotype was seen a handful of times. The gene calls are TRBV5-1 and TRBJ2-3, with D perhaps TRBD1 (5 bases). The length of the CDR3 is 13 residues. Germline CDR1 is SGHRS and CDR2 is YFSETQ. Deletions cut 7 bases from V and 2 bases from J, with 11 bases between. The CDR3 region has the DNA TGCGCCAGCCAGACAGACAACACAGATACGCAGTATTTT. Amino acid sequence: CASQTDNTDTQYF.

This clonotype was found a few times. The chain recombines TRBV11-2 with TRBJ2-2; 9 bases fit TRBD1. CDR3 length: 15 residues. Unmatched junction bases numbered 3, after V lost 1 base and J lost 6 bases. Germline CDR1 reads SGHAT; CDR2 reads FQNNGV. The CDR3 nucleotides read TGTGCCAGCAGCTTAGGGGACAGGGCCGCCGGGGAGCTGTTTTTT. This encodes CASSLGDRAAGELFF. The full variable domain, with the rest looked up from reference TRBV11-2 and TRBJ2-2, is EAGVAQSPRYKIIEKRQSVAFWCNPISGHATLYWYQQILGQGPKLLIQFQNNGVVDDSQLPKDRFSAERLKGVDSTLKIQPAKLEDSAVYLCASSLGDRAAGELFFGEGSRLTVL.

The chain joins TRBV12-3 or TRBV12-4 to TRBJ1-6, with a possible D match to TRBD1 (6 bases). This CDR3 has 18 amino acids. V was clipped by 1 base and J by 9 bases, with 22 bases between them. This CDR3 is CASSLVQGQPVLGSPLHF. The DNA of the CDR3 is TGTGCCAGCAGTTTAGTACAGGGACAACCCGTATTGGGTTCACCCCTCCACTTT.

The CDR3 sequence is CASRYGTGADGTEAFF. Here the CDR3 DNA reads TGTGCCAGCAGGTATGGGACAGGGGCGGATGGCACTGAAGCTTTCTTT. The V gene is TRBV2, the J gene TRBJ1-1; TRBD1 agrees at 10 bases. The CDR3 has 16 amino acids. CDR1 is SNHLY and CDR2 is FYNNEI in the germline V gene. Germline trimming cut 6 bases from V and 4 bases from J; bases unmatched to any gene: 11. The complete variable domain, with remaining parts taken from reference TRBV2 and TRBJ1-1, reads EPEVTQTPSHQVTQMGQEVILRCVPISNHLYFYWYRQILGQKVEFLVSFYNNEISEKSEIFDDQFSVERPDGSNFTLKIRSTKLEDSAMYFCASRYGTGADGTEAFFGQGTRLTVV.

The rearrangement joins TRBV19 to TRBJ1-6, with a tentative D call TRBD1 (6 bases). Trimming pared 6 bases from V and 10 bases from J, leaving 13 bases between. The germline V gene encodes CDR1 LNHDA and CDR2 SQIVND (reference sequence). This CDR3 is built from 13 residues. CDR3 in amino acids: CASRNRERSPLHF. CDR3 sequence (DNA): TGTGCCAGTAGAAACAGGGAAAGGTCACCCCTCCACTTT.

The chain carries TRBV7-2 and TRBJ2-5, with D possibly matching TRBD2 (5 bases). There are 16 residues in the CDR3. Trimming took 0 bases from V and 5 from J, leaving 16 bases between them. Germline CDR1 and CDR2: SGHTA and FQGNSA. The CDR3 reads CASSLAPLSRGETQYF. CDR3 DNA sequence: TGTGCCAGCAGCTTAGCCCCCCTTAGCCGGGGTGAGACCCAGTACTTC.

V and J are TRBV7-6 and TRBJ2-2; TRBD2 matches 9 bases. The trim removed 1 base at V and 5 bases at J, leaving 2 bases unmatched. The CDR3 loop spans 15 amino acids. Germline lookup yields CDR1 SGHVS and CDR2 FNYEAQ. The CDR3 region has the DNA TGTGCCAGCAGCTTAGGCAGCGGGAGGACCGGGGAGCTGTTTTTT. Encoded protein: CASSLGSGRTGELFF.

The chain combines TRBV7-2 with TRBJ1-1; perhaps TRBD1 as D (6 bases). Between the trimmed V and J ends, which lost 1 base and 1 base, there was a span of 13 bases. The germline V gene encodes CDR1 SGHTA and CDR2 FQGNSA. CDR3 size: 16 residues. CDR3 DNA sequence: TGTGCCAGCAGCTTAGTCTGGGGGCGTCAGAACACTGAAGCTTTCTTT. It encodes CASSLVWGRQNTEAFF.

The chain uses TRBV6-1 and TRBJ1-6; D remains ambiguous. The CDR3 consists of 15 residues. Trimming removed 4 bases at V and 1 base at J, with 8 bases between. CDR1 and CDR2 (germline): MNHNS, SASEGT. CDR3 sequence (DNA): TGTGCCAGCAGTGCTAGGGAATCCTATAATTCACCCCTCCACTTT. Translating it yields CASSARESYNSPLHF.

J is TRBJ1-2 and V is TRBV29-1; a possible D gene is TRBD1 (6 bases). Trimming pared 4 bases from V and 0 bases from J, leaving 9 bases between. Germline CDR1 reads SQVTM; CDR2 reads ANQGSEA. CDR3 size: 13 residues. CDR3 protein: CSVADRANYGYTF. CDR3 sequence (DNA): TGCAGCGTTGCGGACAGAGCTAACTATGGCTACACCTTC.

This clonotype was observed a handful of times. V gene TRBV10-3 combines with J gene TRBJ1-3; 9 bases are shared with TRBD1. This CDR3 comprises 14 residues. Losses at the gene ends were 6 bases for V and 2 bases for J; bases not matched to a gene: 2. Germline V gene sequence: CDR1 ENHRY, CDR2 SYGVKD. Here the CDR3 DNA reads TGTGCCATCAGGGACAGGGGAACTGGAAACACCATATATTTT. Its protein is CAIRDRGTGNTIYF.